This entry is about one TCR beta chain. As processed by the authors: Estimation of nucleated cell counts was performed using reference gene primer amplification. Clones were sequenced by immunoSEQ multiplex PCR, and TCRdb holds only the in-frame ones, with some missing. V, J and clone size are taken as reported in that table, and D and trimming were inferred from the DNA itself. The profile shows 300,000 to 350,000 clones, 80% to 90% of them singletons. The Seattle patients, enrolled during active infection, were followed longitudinally. The V gene lost 7 bases and the J gene lost 1 base, with 9 bases spanning the gap. The germline CDR1 and CDR2 sequences are SGHTA and FQGNSA. This CDR3 contains 13 residues. This sample was included in a study of blood T cell repertoires in COVID-19. Whole-study context: Whether acute or convalescent, the COVID-19 samples came from the United States, Italy and Spain. PBMCs, B-cell-depleted T cells, or T cells were the source of the cDNA or gDNA that made up the material.

The TCR comes from a woman aged 45-65 years with COVID-19, enrolled during active disease. The chain combines TRBV7-2 with TRBJ2-3; D is undetermined. Sequencing was carried out using peripheral blood. The CDR3 DNA is TGTGCCAGCACCTTCGTTGGCACAGATACGCAGTATTTT. It encodes CASTFVGTDTQYF.